The rows below give T cell receptor beta chains drawn from one sample of a study of T cell repertoires in cytomegalovirus infection. TCRdb itself ran the reads through MiXCR, one entry per CDR3 protein. In the table there are around 770,000 distinct CDR3 sequences, roughly 28% of which are singletons. No antigen has been assigned to these receptors. Sequenced here: cultured CD8+ T cells from PBMCs, sampled from culture after CMV antigen stimulation. The receptor set was obtained from a human donor in good health (CMV status not recorded). Some clones in this sample may be carry-over from other donors' samples. CDR3s include the opening cysteine and the closing phenylalanine or tryptophan. The D gene is left open where the match is weak. Expanded clones get a size class; other rows say once, few or many, or leave the size out.

j_call: TRBJ1-4
clone_size: few
d_call: NA
v_call: TRBV6-5
cdr3_aa: CASAAQDPGEKLFF
cdr3_nt: TGTGCCAGCGCTGCTCAGGACCCGGGGGAAAAACTGTTTTTT

j_call: TRBJ2-5
clone_size: few
d_call: NA
v_call: TRBV19
cdr3_aa: CASSLGWVEGGETQYF
cdr3_nt: TGTGCCAGTAGCCTCGGCTGGGTGGAGGGTGGTGAGACCCAGTACTTC

j_call: TRBJ2-7
clone_size: few
d_call: TRBD1
v_call: TRBV7-9
cdr3_aa: CASSRAEGQPSYEQYF
cdr3_nt: TGTGCCAGCAGCCGGGCCGAGGGACAGCCATCCTACGAGCAGTACTTC

j_call: TRBJ2-1
clone_size: NA
d_call: NA
v_call: TRBV5-1
cdr3_aa: CASNTVRNEQFF
cdr3_nt: TGCGCCAGCAACACGGTGCGCAATGAGCAGTTCTTC

j_call: TRBJ2-5
clone_size: few
d_call: NA
v_call: TRBV7-6
cdr3_aa: CASSLSETLNF
cdr3_nt: TGTGCCAGCAGCCTTTCGGAGACGCTGAACTTC

j_call: TRBJ1-2
clone_size: NA
d_call: NA
v_call: TRBV12-3/TRBV12-4
cdr3_aa: CASSSLGDLRNYGYTF
cdr3_nt: TGTGCCAGCAGTTCTCTCGGGGACCTAAGAAACTATGGCTACACCTTC

j_call: TRBJ2-7
clone_size: NA
d_call: NA
v_call: TRBV12-3/TRBV12-4
cdr3_aa: CASKSTGSSYEQYF
cdr3_nt: TGTGCCAGCAAGTCGACAGGCAGCTCCTACGAGCAGTACTTC

j_call: TRBJ2-2
clone_size: NA
d_call: TRBD1
v_call: TRBV7-9
cdr3_aa: CASSIRDRGPPGELFF
cdr3_nt: TGTGCCAGCAGCATCCGGGACAGGGGGCCACCCGGGGAGCTGTTTTTT

j_call: TRBJ2-5
clone_size: few
d_call: TRBD1
v_call: TRBV6-8
cdr3_aa: CASSYSNYDRGETQYF
cdr3_nt: TGTGCCAGCAGTTACTCAAACTACGACAGGGGAGAGACCCAGTACTTC

j_call: TRBJ1-1
clone_size: many
d_call: TRBD1
v_call: TRBV7-3
cdr3_aa: CASSPSGTGGTEAFF
cdr3_nt: TGTGCCAGCAGCCCCTCAGGGACAGGGGGTACTGAAGCTTTCTTT

j_call: TRBJ2-1
clone_size: few
d_call: TRBD1
v_call: TRBV18
cdr3_aa: CASSRPGTGMEQFF
cdr3_nt: TGTGCCAGCTCCCGTCCCGGGACAGGGATGGAGCAGTTCTTC

j_call: TRBJ1-1
clone_size: NA
d_call: TRBD1
v_call: TRBV19
cdr3_aa: CASSIRTGAFRTEAFF
cdr3_nt: TGTGCCAGTAGTATACGGACAGGGGCTTTCCGCACTGAAGCTTTCTTT

j_call: TRBJ1-6
clone_size: many
d_call: NA
v_call: TRBV7-2
cdr3_aa: CASSSRPDSYNSPLHF
cdr3_nt: TGTGCCAGCAGCTCCAGACCGGACTCCTATAATTCACCCCTCCACTTT

j_call: TRBJ2-7
clone_size: NA
d_call: NA
v_call: TRBV7-9
cdr3_aa: CASSFAAYEQYF
cdr3_nt: TGTGCCAGCAGCTTCGCAGCCTACGAGCAGTACTTC

j_call: TRBJ2-2
clone_size: NA
d_call: NA
v_call: TRBV5-7
cdr3_aa: CASSCRKGINTGELFF
cdr3_nt: TGTGCCAGCAGCTGCCGGAAAGGGATAAACACCGGGGAGCTGTTTTTT

j_call: TRBJ2-5
clone_size: NA
d_call: TRBD2
v_call: TRBV6-2/TRBV6-3
cdr3_aa: CASSYDRTSGGPVTQYF
cdr3_nt: TGTGCCAGCAGTTACGATCGGACTAGCGGGGGACCGGTGACCCAGTACTTC

j_call: TRBJ1-2
clone_size: many
d_call: NA
v_call: TRBV7-2
cdr3_aa: CASSTTWTPEGGYTF
cdr3_nt: TGTGCCAGCAGCACAACATGGACACCTGAAGGTGGCTACACCTTC

j_call: TRBJ2-1
clone_size: NA
d_call: NA
v_call: TRBV4-2
cdr3_aa: CASSQADRTHYNEQFF
cdr3_nt: TGTGCCAGCAGCCAAGCCGATCGGACACACTACAATGAGCAGTTCTTC

j_call: TRBJ2-7
clone_size: NA
d_call: TRBD1
v_call: TRBV20-1
cdr3_aa: CSAIDRGSAYEQYF
cdr3_nt: TGCAGTGCTATTGACAGGGGGAGCGCCTACGAGCAGTACTTC

j_call: TRBJ2-1
clone_size: many
d_call: NA
v_call: TRBV24-1
cdr3_aa: CATSDPGARVNEQFF
cdr3_nt: TGTGCCACCAGTGATCCCGGGGCCCGGGTGAATGAGCAGTTCTTC

j_call: TRBJ2-1
clone_size: NA
d_call: TRBD1
v_call: TRBV19
cdr3_aa: CASSTVTGEYNEQFF
cdr3_nt: TGTGCCAGTAGTACTGTGACAGGGGAGTACAATGAGCAGTTCTTC

j_call: TRBJ2-1
clone_size: NA
d_call: NA
v_call: TRBV6-4
cdr3_aa: CASKTQWDGYNEQFF
cdr3_nt: TGTGCCAGCAAAACACAGTGGGACGGCTACAATGAGCAGTTCTTC

j_call: TRBJ1-3
clone_size: few
d_call: NA
v_call: TRBV7-6
cdr3_aa: CASSASIGNTIYF
cdr3_nt: TGTGCCAGCAGCGCCTCTATAGGAAACACCATATATTTT

j_call: TRBJ2-1
clone_size: NA
d_call: NA
v_call: TRBV12-3/TRBV12-4
cdr3_aa: CASSLGSYPYNEQFF
cdr3_nt: TGTGCCAGCAGTTTAGGGTCCTACCCGTACAATGAGCAGTTCTTC

j_call: TRBJ2-3
clone_size: NA
d_call: NA
v_call: TRBV18
cdr3_aa: CASSSPRGSTDTQYF
cdr3_nt: TGTGCCAGCTCGTCACCGCGGGGAAGCACAGATACGCAGTATTTT

j_call: TRBJ1-1
clone_size: NA
d_call: NA
v_call: TRBV7-9
cdr3_aa: CASSFPGVGEAFF
cdr3_nt: TGTGCCAGCAGCTTCCCTGGGGTAGGGGAAGCTTTCTTT

j_call: TRBJ1-3
clone_size: NA
d_call: NA
v_call: TRBV12-3/TRBV12-4
cdr3_aa: CASSFGVDTIYF
cdr3_nt: TGTGCCAGCAGTTTCGGGGTAGACACCATATATTTT

j_call: TRBJ2-1
clone_size: few
d_call: TRBD1
v_call: TRBV2
cdr3_aa: CASRGDRGRRVVTNEQFF
cdr3_nt: TGTGCCAGCAGAGGGGACAGGGGGCGGCGTGTTGTGACAAATGAGCAGTTCTTC

j_call: TRBJ2-1
clone_size: NA
d_call: TRBD2
v_call: TRBV6-6
cdr3_aa: CASSYLAGPKRYNEQFF
cdr3_nt: TGTGCCAGCAGTTACCTAGCGGGGCCCAAGAGGTACAATGAGCAGTTCTTC

j_call: TRBJ2-7
clone_size: few
d_call: TRBD2
v_call: TRBV2
cdr3_aa: CASLAGADSSYEQYF
cdr3_nt: TGTGCCAGCCTAGCGGGGGCCGATTCTTCCTACGAGCAGTACTTC

j_call: TRBJ1-2
clone_size: once
d_call: TRBD1
v_call: TRBV7-4
cdr3_aa: CASSSGTEPVVYGYTF
cdr3_nt: TGTGCCAGCAGTTCCGGGACAGAGCCTGTAGTCTATGGCTACACCTTC

j_call: TRBJ2-7
clone_size: few
d_call: NA
v_call: TRBV7-9
cdr3_aa: CASSPASGTTFWEQYF
cdr3_nt: TGTGCCAGCAGCCCAGCCAGTGGAACCACCTTTTGGGAGCAGTACTTC

j_call: TRBJ1-6
clone_size: many
d_call: NA
v_call: TRBV7-9
cdr3_aa: CASSLTDYNSPLHF
cdr3_nt: TGTGCCAGCAGCTTAACAGATTATAATTCACCCCTCCACTTT